The source of this T cell receptor (beta chain) is a study of cytotoxic CD8 clonotypes in ibrutinib-treated CLL. Study information: IGHV unmutated under 18; relapsed/refractory 11 to 12; treatment-naive about 15. Whole-study results and caveats: Clonality went up at ibrutinib response and then declined back toward baseline at progression.

Sequencing used immunoSEQ multiplex PCR; TCRdb keeps in-frame clones, though not all of them. The sample has roughly 200,000 clones; around 72% are singletons. Concerning this clone itself: Its specificity is not known.

V lost 0 bases and J 2 bases, leaving 7 bases between the germline ends. This CDR3 has 14 residues. Germline lookup yields CDR1 MNHEY and CDR2 SMNVEV (reference sequence). The sequencing here drew on PBMCs, taken after 24 months of ibrutinib treatment. The clonotype was recovered from a human donor with chronic lymphocytic leukemia. V gene TRBV27 combines with J gene TRBJ2-5; no firm D call. The CDR3 coding sequence is TGTGCCAGCAGTTTATCCCTCGGACAAGAGACCCAGTACTTC. Residues: CASSLSLGQETQYF.